This entry concerns a single T cell receptor beta chain. Its matching antigen is unknown. Regarding time point: patch test 1, 2 weeks after DPC sensitization. Specified treatment: therapeutic diphenylcyclopropenone sensitization with weekly scalp DPC. The data were obtained in a study of human T cells and chemical hapten exposure. Looking at the study overall: In the approximately 25-week study, patients were dosed weekly with diphenylcyclopropenone on the scalp throughout.

Findings of the study overall: Expanded TCRs showed more large CDR3 clusters than pre-sensitization or healthy control sets.

CDR3 length equals 13 residues. V shed 5 bases and J shed 6 bases, with 11 bases lying between them. Per the germline V gene, CDR1 is SGHAT and CDR2 is FQNNGV. MiXCR, run by TCRdb on the RACE reads, gives a single entry per CDR3 protein. The data hold 65,000 to 80,000 distinct CDR3 sequences, with 9% to 12% observed a single time. This clonotype was sampled from a woman aged 50 to 65 with alopecia areata. Some clones in this sample may be carry-over from other donors' samples. This chain connects TRBV11-2 to TRBJ2-1; D is perhaps TRBD1 or TRBD2 (5 bases each). Material: whole blood, obtained in connection with sensitization to the hapten diphenylcyclopropenone (DPC). CDR3 DNA sequence: TGTGCCAGCAGCACATGGGACGGCAATGAGCAGTTCTTC. As protein: CASSTWDGNEQFF.